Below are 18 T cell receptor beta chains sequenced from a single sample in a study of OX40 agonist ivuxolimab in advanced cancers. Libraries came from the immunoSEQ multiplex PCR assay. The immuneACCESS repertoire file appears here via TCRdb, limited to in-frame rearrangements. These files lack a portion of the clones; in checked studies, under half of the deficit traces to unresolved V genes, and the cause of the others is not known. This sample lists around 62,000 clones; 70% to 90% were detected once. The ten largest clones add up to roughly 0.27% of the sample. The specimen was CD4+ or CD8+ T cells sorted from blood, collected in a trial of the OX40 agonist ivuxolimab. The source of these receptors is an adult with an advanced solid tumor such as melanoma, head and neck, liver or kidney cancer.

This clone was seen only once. The chain's CDR3 is CASIAIANTGELFF. As DNA, the CDR3 is TGTGCCAGCATAGCGATCGCGAACACCGGGGAGCTGTTTTTT. This chain connects TRBV6-1 to TRBJ2-2; D might be TRBD2 (5 bases). Germline V gives CDR1 MNHNS, CDR2 SASEGT. Between the trimmed V and J ends, which lost 7 bases and 0 bases, there was a span of 9 bases. CDR3 size: 14 residues.

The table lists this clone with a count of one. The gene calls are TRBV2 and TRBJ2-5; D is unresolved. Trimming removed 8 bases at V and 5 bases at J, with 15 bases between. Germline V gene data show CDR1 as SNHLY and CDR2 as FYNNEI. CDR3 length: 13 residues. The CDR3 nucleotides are TGTGCCAGCTTACTGTCCCCGCGGGAGACCCAGTACTTC. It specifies CASLLSPRETQYF.

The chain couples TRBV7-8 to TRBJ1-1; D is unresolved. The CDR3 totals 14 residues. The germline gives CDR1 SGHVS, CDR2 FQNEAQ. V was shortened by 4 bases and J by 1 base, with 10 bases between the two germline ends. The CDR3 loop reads CASSWTDKNTEAFF. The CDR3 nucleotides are TGTGCCAGCAGCTGGACGGATAAGAACACTGAAGCTTTCTTT.

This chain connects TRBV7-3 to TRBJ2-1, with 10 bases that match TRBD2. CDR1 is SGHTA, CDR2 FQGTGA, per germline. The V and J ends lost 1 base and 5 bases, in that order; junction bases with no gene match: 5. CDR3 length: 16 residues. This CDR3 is CASSLMVGLANNEQFF. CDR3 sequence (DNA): TGTGCCAGCAGCTTAATGGTGGGACTAGCGAACAATGAGCAGTTCTTC.

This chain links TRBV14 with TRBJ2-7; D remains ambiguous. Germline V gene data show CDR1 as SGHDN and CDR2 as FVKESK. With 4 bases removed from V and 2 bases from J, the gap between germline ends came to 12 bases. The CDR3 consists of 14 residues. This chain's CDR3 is CASSPRLGPYEQYF. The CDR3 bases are TGTGCCAGCAGCCCACGCCTAGGCCCCTACGAGCAGTACTTC.

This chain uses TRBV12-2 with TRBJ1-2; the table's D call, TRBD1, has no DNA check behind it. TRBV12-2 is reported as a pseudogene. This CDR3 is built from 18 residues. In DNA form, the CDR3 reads TGTGCAAGTCGCTTAGCCAACTCCGACAACAGGGTTGTCTATGGCTACACCTTC. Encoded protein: CASRLANSDNRVVYGYTF.

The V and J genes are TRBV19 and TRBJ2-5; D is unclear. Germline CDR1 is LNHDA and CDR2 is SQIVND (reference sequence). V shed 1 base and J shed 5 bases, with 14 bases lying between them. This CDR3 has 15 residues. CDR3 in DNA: TGTGCCAGTAGTATAGTGGCAGGCCTCCGGGAGACCCAGTACTTC. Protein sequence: CASSIVAGLRETQYF. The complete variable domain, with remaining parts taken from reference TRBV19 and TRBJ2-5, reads DGGITQSPKYLFRKEGQNVTLSCEQNLNHDAMYWYRQDPGQGLRLIYYSQIVNDFQKGDIAEGYSVSREKKESFPLTVTSAQKNPTAFYLCASSIVAGLRETQYFGPGTRLLVL.

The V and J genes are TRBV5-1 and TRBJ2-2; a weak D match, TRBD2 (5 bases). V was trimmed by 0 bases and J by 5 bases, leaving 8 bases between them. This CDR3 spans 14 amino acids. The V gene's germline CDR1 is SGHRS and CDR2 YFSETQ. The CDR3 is CASSLATGTGELFF. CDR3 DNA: TGCGCCAGCAGCTTGGCCACGGGGACCGGGGAGCTGTTTTTT. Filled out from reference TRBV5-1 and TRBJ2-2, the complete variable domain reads KAGVTQTPRYLIKTRGQQVTLSCSPISGHRSVSWYQQTPGQGLQFLFEYFSETQRNKGNFPGRFSGRQFSNSRSEMNVSTLELGDSALYLCASSLATGTGELFFGEGSRLTVL.

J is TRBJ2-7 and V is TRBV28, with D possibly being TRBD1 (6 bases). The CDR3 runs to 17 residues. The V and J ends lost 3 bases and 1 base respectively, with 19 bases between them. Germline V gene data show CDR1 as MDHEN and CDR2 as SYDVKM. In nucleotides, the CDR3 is TGTGCCAGCAGTTTCATTCTACGGGACATTGGGTCCTACGAGCAGTACTTC. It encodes CASSFILRDIGSYEQYF.

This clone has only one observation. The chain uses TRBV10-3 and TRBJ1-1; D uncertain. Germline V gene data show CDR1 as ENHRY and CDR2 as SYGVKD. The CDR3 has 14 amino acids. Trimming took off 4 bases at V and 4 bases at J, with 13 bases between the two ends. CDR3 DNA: TGTGCCATCAGTGGTGGGGTCCCAGGCACTGAAGCTTTCTTT. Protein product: CAISGGVPGTEAFF.

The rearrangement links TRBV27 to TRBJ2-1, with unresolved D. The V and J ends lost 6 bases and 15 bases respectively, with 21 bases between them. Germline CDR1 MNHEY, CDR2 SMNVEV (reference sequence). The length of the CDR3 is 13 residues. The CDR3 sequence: CASSRSGPTGPFF. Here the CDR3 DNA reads TGTGCCAGCAGCCGTAGTGGACCAACGGGCCCGTTCTTC.

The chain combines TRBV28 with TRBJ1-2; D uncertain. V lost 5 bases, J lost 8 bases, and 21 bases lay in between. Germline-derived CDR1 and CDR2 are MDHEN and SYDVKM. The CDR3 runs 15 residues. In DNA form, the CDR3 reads TGTGCCAGCAGTATACCGTTCGGGCAGCGATCCGGCTACACCTTC. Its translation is CASSIPFGQRSGYTF.

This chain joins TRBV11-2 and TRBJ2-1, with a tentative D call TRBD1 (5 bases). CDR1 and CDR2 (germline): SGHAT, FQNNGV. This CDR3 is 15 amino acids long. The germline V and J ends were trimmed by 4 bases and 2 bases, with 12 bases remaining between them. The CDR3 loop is CASSWGVGAYNEQFF. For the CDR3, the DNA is TGTGCCAGCAGCTGGGGCGTAGGGGCCTACAATGAGCAGTTCTTC.

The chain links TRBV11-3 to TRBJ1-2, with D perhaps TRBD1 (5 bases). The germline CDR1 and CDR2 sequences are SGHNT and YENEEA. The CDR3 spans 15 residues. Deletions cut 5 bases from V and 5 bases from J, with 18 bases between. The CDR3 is CASSPGGGTLYGYTF. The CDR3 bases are TGTGCCAGCAGCCCCGGTGGAGGGACCCTTTATGGCTACACCTTC.

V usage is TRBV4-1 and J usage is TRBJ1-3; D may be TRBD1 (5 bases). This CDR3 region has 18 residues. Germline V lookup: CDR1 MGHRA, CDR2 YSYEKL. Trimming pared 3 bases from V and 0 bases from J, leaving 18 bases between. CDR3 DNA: TGCGCCAGCAGCCAGGCCCAATTAGGAGGGACCTCTGGAAACACCATATATTTT. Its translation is CASSQAQLGGTSGNTIYF.

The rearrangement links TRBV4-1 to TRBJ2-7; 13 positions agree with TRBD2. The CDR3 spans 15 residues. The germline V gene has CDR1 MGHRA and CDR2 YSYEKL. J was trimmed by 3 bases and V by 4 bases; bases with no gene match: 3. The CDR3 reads CASSLGTSGIYEQYF. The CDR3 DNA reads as TGCGCCAGCAGCCTAGGGACTAGCGGGATCTACGAGCAGTACTTC.

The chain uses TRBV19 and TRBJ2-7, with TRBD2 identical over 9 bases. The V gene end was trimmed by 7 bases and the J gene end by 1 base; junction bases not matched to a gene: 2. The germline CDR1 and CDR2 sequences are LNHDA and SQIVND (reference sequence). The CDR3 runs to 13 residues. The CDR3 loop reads CASTSGASYEQYF. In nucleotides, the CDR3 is TGTGCCAGTACTAGCGGGGCATCCTACGAGCAGTACTTC.

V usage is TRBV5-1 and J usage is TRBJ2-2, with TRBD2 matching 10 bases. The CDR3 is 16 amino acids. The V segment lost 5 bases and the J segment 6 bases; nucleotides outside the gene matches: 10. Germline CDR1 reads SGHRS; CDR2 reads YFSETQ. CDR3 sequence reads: CASSTLAGRSSGELFF. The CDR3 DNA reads TGCGCCAGCAGTACACTAGCGGGACGATCGTCCGGGGAGCTGTTTTTT.